This T cell receptor beta chain appears in the sequencing data of a study of T cells in localized non-small cell lung cancer (dated by TCRdb to the early 2020s). With regard to the full study: Comparing tumors with uninvolved tumor-adjacent lungs, the study looked at the T cell repertoires of 200 to 250 patients with early-stage NSCLC. The cohort comprised 236 treatment-naïve NSCLC patients with resected, localized lung tumors. The mean age of the NSCLC patients was around 67 years, with 130 or so men and about a hundred women.

Study-wide conclusions, independent of this receptor: Because the study design was exploratory, TCR variables were selected using unadjusted p-values without false-discovery rate correction. Longer overall survival was associated with higher blood T cell density, whereas shorter survival was associated with higher adjacent-lung clonality. Because multi-region sequencing of the tumors was not done, intratumor heterogeneity could not be ruled out. A median of roughly 60 of the top 100 tumor clones turned up in the paired uninvolved adjacent lung, and some 27 of those clones also ranked among the top 100 of that same adjacent lung. Uninvolved tumor-adjacent lung showed the highest T cell clonality, higher than tumor, which suggests more focused antigenic responses in the uninvolved tumor-adjacent lung.

At diagnosis, peripheral blood, uninvolved tumor-adjacent lung and tumor were collected and were preserved as a mix of fresh-frozen and FFPE material. For TCR repertoire profiling, blood samples were analyzed as peripheral blood mononuclear cells. Spanning cysteine to phenylalanine, the CDR3 consists of 16 amino acids. Solely the CDR3 DNA is kept, with 48 bases framed from the first base. Reading the germline V gene (reference sequence) gives CDR1 SGHKS and CDR2 YYEKEE. V was cut back by 0 bases and J by 9 bases, leaving a gap of 19 bases between them. The immunoSEQ Assay was used to sequence TCR beta CDR3 regions from DNA. Under the source paper's analysis protocol: To compute T cell density, TCR beta template counts were normalized to usable DNA, which was estimated by amplifying housekeeping genes. Using the preseqR package, richness was estimated by extrapolating to 120,000 templates for tissue samples and 400,000 templates for PBMC samples. Clonality was calculated as one minus Pielou's evenness. To identify tissue-enriched TCRs, differential abundance testing was run on productive amino-acid clonotypes with a minimum total count of 5 and an alpha of 0.1. The Jaccard Index and the Morisita Overlap Index were used to measure how much the repertoires overlapped between compartments. GLIPH grouped TCR beta CDR3s together with public tetramer-defined viral CDR3s, and a viral motif had to include at least three viral sequences and also show V-gene enrichment. TCRdb re-hosts the immuneACCESS table, in-frame sequences only. Its copies lack some clones; in the studies checked, an unresolved V gene accounts for under half of them, and the cause for the rest is not known. V, J and clone size reflect that table, while D and trimming were determined from the DNA. This sample has approximately 60,000 clones in its table, and approximately 87% of those were observed once. Jointly, the top ten make up roughly 1.8% of the sample.

As to this clone: Its antigen has not been determined. No much larger clone exists at a distance of one base, and base qualities are not known.

The chain joins TRBV5-5 to TRBJ1-5; a tentative D match to TRBD1 spans 6 bases. The sequence derives from a woman aged 35-70 years with stage I lung adenocarcinoma. The sample here was peripheral blood, taken before any cancer treatment. CDR3 region: CASSLDGRQVSGPQHF. The nucleotides are TGTGCCAGCAGCTTGGATGGCAGACAGGTTTCGGGGCCCCAGCATTTT.